The T cell receptor beta chain under discussion was sequenced for a study of regulatory T cells in long-lasting Graves disease (dated by TCRdb to the early 2020s). Turning to the overall study: Newly diagnosed Graves' disease patients had taken antithyroid drugs for less than 3 months. A total of roughly 35 samples underwent TCR sequencing, from 13 patients with persistent Graves' disease and roughly 20 patients with newly diagnosed Graves' disease. Persistent Graves' disease patients were compared with newly diagnosed Graves' disease patients by peripheral blood TCR sequencing and RNA sequencing. The study was conducted in China and was registered as a clinical trial.

A remark on this clonotype: It has no known antigen specificity. The junction departs from germline at one end; a sequencing error may be responsible.

General findings and caveats noted by the study authors: Only peripheral blood was studied, because thyroid tissue, the primary lesion, was inaccessible. Compared with newly diagnosed patients, persistent Graves' disease patients had lower TCR Shannon entropy and fewer highly expanded clones, which suggests clonal expansion. Persistent patients shared more public clonotypes among themselves (around 2,500) than newly diagnosed patients did (nearly 1,000). The small sample size was acknowledged by the authors as a limitation that may reduce accuracy. Sequencing and analysis were limited to the TCR beta chain.

Library creation used multiplex PCR. These reads were obtained on an Illumina HiSeq 4000. CDR3 regions were amplified by Arm-PCR with iRepertoire HTBI primers to construct TCR beta libraries. Before sequencing, the PCR products underwent gel purification. The paper's data handling went like this. Across samples, fewer than 70 TRBV and roughly 15 TRBJ segments were identified and used for gene usage analysis of CDR3 amino acid clonotypes. COPE and FqMerger were used to merge filtered high-quality paired reads into contigs. BLAST was used to align contigs to IMGT TRBV, TRBD and TRBJ reference genes, and CDR3 was defined according to IMGT. Clonotypes above 0.1% frequency were classified as highly expanded clones. Shannon entropy was used to measure repertoire diversity, and the Gini coefficient was used to measure V-J evenness. A clonotype was considered public if more than one individual shared it. The public sequencing data were trimmed at Q25 with fastp and processed into clonotypes with MiXCR by TCRdb, which kept only in-frame beta chains. Merged by CDR3 protein, the rows form single entries marked with the most common genes and DNA. These V and J calls originate from TCRdb's pipeline instead of the authors' own analysis. In this sample the table shows some 490,000 distinct CDR3 sequences, 12% of which occur a single time. Jointly, the top ten make up over 7% of the sample.

Read against the paper, the sample's time point label means: newly diagnosed GD, antithyroid drugs for less than 3 months. For both TCR sequencing and RNA sequencing, RNA was extracted from PBMCs using TRIzol. The diagnosis of Graves' disease followed American Thyroid Association guidelines. The patients came from an endocrinology department in Xi'an, China. Each patient gave approximately 9 milliliters of peripheral blood, collected in an EDTA anticoagulant tube. PBMCs were isolated by Ficoll Paque Plus density gradient separation without further T cell sorting. An Agilent 2100 Bioanalyzer and agarose gel were used to check RNA quality, while a NanoDrop 2000 measured RNA concentration. These same records also appear under a second study, on T cells in Graves' hyperthyroidism and ophthalmopathy. As noted in the second study: Stable Graves' hyperthyroidism was defined as no progression to ophthalmopathy during 18 months of follow-up. Hyperthyroidism patients were newly diagnosed, with disease duration under 2 months, and aged 18 to 65 years. Any patient with an uncontrolled infection, another autoimmune disease, pregnancy or lactation was excluded. Diagnoses were established on the basis of clinical symptoms, serum thyroxine and TRAb, thyroid ultrasound, and orbital computed tomography. The TCR CDR3 was subjected to a first round of RT-PCR using the HTBI primer set and the Qiagen OneStep RT-PCR kit. Most expanded thyroid clonotypes (frequency above 0.001) were also detected in blood, a finding suggesting that blood repertoires may reflect thyroid immune responses. A model built on a 13 V-J signature distinguished ophthalmopathy from stable hyperthyroidism, reaching approximately 89% sensitivity and 81.08% specificity in cross-validation and 80%/75% in testing. During validation, the model predicted progression to ophthalmopathy a median of around 6 months ahead of onset, with almost 71% sensitivity and 72% to 80% specificity. To identify TCR V-J signatures that set the groups apart, the researchers used a discovery cohort of 100 patients, made up of under 45 with Graves' ophthalmopathy and about 55 with stable Graves' hyperthyroidism. Whether ophthalmopathy could be predicted prospectively was tested in an independent validation cohort made up of approximately 19 hyperthyroidism patients plus 17 patients who later progressed to ophthalmopathy. For training and testing, the approximately 92 patients in the discovery cohort were randomly divided in a 7:3 ratio. The study also compared thyroid tissue and blood T-cell repertoires from about 6 Graves' hyperthyroidism patients. Once sampling was done, hyperthyroidism patients were given methimazole at a starting dose of 30 mg daily, whereas ophthalmopathy patients were given high-dose intravenous methylprednisolone. Libraries were constructed in a second round of multiplex PCR, after which size selection and purification were performed. Paired-end sequencing of the libraries was performed with 100 bp reads on an Illumina HiSeq2000. SOAPnuke was used to process the raw data, with reads discarded if the reads contained adapters or uncalled bases, had a mean Phred below 15, or lacked an exact constant-primer or identifier match. COPE v1.2.5 was used to merge the high-quality paired reads, and each unique nucleotide sequence was defined as a clonotype. MiTCR v1.1 was used to align the clonotypes against IMGT TRBV, TRBD and TRBJ reference segments. Only V-J combinations with frequency above 0.0001, covering about 99% of repertoires, were analysed. A TCS score was defined as the ratio of F50 (clonal expansion) to E x V (chaos), with BLOSUM62-based TCRdist applied between CDR3 peptides within each V-J. Welch's t-statistics and random forest reduced 500 to 650 V-J features to roughly 13, which were used in a naive Bayes classifier (R e1071). No statistical method was used to fix the sample size in advance, and group allocation was not hidden from the investigators. The paper describes TCR Vbeta CDR3 sequencing of 135 peripheral blood samples, made up of 43 ophthalmopathy patients, some 76 hyperthyroidism patients and some 17 progressor patients.

Sequenced material: peripheral blood mononuclear cells (PBMCs), taken at new diagnosis, from a patient treated with antithyroid drugs. The TCR was taken from a woman between 25 and 40 years old with Graves disease. Donor details come from another sample of the same person, matched by shared clones.

The CDR3 region has the sequence CVSRLTSGPYEQYF. The bases are TGTGTCAGTCGACTCACTTCTGGTCCCTACGAGCAGTACTTC. The rearrangement joined TRBV19 to TRBJ2-7; too little of a D gene remains to name it. The germline V gene (reference sequence) yields LNHDA for CDR1 and SQIVND for CDR2. Counted from cysteine to phenylalanine, this CDR3 has 14 amino acids. The DNA shown is the 42-base CDR3, in frame from base 1.